This TCR beta chain was identified during a study of identifying expanded T cells in peripheral blood. Findings of the study overall: Roughly two-week clone count variance significantly increased as total template count grew. Differentially abundant clones: about 1.2 between replicates, 15 to 17 at around 14 days, under 25 at four.

The CDR3 consists of 10 residues. In germline, CDR1 is SQVTM, CDR2 ANQGSEA. During the collection period, no donor immune events like infections were recorded. Data came from immunoSEQ multiplex PCR; TCRdb stores just in-frame clones and leaves some out. The table shows about 83,000 clones, with approximately 89% occurring only once. This clone came up once. Its antigen is unidentified. This clonotype was obtained from a person aged 18 to 70 in good health. Specimen: blood. This sequence joins TRBV29-1 and TRBJ1-2; D might be TRBD1 (5 bases). The CDR3 nucleotides are TGCCTCGAGGCAGGGAATGGCTACACCTTC. Protein: CLEAGNGYTF.